The 7 T cell receptor beta chains reported below all come from one sample, sequenced in a study of tumor-infiltrating lymphocytes in primary liver carcinoma. Bulk tissue was left unsorted, and RNA and DNA were co-extracted from 20-30 mg of it. TCR beta cDNA was made from approximately 500 ng total RNA with a constant-region primer. Modified slightly, ARM-PCR produced TCR beta libraries over three nested multiplex PCR rounds. Rounds one and two of PCR, each of 10 to 11 cycles, were primed with TRBV1-TRBV30 forward primers and a C-beta reverse primer. Via MiXCR, TCRdb re-called the multiplex PCR reads, giving one row per CDR3 protein. The sample has 25,000 to 35,000 distinct CDR3 sequences, 76% seen once; the top ten hold roughly a third. Sequencing was carried out using liver tumor tissue from sampling region 5. Regarding subset: tumor region T5, tumor centre. Receptor source: a man aged 40-50 years with primary liver carcinoma and hepatitis B virus infection.

The table lists this clonotype with many counts. The gene calls are TRBV5-5 and TRBJ2-3; 14 positions agree with TRBD2. The trim removed 0 bases at V and 3 bases at J, leaving 12 bases unmatched. Germline CDR1 and CDR2: SGHKS and YYEKEE (reference sequence). This CDR3 comprises 20 residues. DNA of the CDR3: TGTGCCAGCAGCTTGGCTCCACCCGGGACTAGCGGGAGTGGTACAGATACGCAGTATTTT. This encodes CASSLAPPGTSGSGTDTQYF. Combining the CDR3 with reference TRBV5-5 and TRBJ2-3 gives the whole variable domain DAGVTQSPTHLIKTRGQQVTLRCSPISGHKSVSWYQQVLGQGPQFIFQYYEKEERGRGNFPDRFSARQFPNYSSELNVNALLLGDSALYLCASSLAPPGTSGSGTDTQYFGPGTRLTVL.

This clonotype was observed a single time. Likely a read error: the CDR3 ends without its conserved phenylalanine or tryptophan. The V and J genes are TRBV5-1 and TRBJ2-7; 8 bases line up with TRBD2. The CDR3 consists of 12 residues. V trimming: 7 bases; J trimming: 6 bases; junction bases outside the gene matches: 6. CDR1 and CDR2 from the germline V gene are SGHRS and YFSETQ. CDR3 in DNA: TGCGCCAGCGCGACTAGCGTGACCGAGCAGTACCTC. It translates to CASATSVTEQYL.

The sample holds a few counts of this clonotype. One junction end disagrees with the germline gene, perhaps due to a read error. V and J are TRBV5-6 and TRBJ2-2; weak D call: TRBD2 (6 bases). Germline CDR1 is SGHDT and CDR2 is YYEEEE. The CDR3 spans 15 residues. In DNA, the CDR3 is TGTGCCAGCAGCCCAGGGTTCGCGAACACCCGGGAGCTGTTCTTT. This gives the protein CASSPGFANTRELFF.

Here the CDR3 DNA reads TGTGCCAGCAGCTTCCGGACTAGCGGGGATGAGCAGTTCTTC. Its translation is CASSFRTSGDEQFF. The chain is built from TRBV12-3 or TRBV12-4 and TRBJ2-1, with 12 positions matching TRBD2. The CDR3 has 14 residues. With 6 bases clipped from V and 8 bases from J, the junction kept 5 bases outside the gene matches.

Details on this clonotype: An end of the junction differs from the germline gene, which may be a read error. The V and J genes are TRBV6-6 and TRBJ2-7; possible D gene TRBD2, 5 bases. The CDR3 runs 13 residues. The germline V gene has CDR1 MNHNY and CDR2 SVGAGI (reference sequence). The CDR3 loop reads CAGALGSSYEHYF. For the CDR3, the DNA is TGTGCCGGCGCGCTGGGGAGCTCCTACGAGCACTACTTC.

This clonotype was detected ten times or more. The rearrangement links TRBV5-1 to TRBJ2-1; the match to TRBD2 covers 10 bases. Losses at the gene ends were 2 bases for V and 6 bases for J; bases not matched to a gene: 8. The CDR3 is made up of 16 amino acids. Germline V CDR1 and CDR2: SGHRS, YFSETQ. CDR3 nucleotides: TGCGCCAGCAGCTTAACTAGCGGGAAGATGGGCAATGAGCAGTTCTTC. This translates into CASSLTSGKMGNEQFF.

There are many counts of this clonotype. The chain couples TRBV7-8 to TRBJ2-7; no clear D gene. Germline lookup yields CDR1 SGHVS and CDR2 FQNEAQ. This CDR3 has 12 residues. V was clipped by 4 bases and J by 0 bases, with 4 bases between them. CDR3 bases: TGTGCCAGCAGCTCCTCCTCCTACGAGCAGTACTTC. It yields the protein CASSSSSYEQYF. Together with reference TRBV7-8 and TRBJ2-7, the CDR3 gives the full variable domain: GAGVSQSPRYKVAKRGQDVALRCDPISGHVSLFWYQQALGQGPEFLTYFQNEAQLDKSGLPSDRFFAERPEGSVSTLKIQRTQQEDSAVYLCASSSSSYEQYFGPGTRLTVT.